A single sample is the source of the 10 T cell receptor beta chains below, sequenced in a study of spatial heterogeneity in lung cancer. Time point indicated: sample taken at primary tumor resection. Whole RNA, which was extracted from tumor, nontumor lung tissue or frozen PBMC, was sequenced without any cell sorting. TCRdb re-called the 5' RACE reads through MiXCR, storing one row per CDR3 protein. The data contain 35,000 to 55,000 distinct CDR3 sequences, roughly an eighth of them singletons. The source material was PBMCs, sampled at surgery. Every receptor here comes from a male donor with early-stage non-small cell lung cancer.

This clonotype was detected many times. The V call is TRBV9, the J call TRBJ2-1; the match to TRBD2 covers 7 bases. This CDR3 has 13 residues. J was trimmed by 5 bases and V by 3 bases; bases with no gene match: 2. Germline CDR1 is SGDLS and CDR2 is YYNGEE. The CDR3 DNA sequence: TGTGCCAGCAGCGGAGGGACTAACAATGAGCAGTTCTTC. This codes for CASSGGTNNEQFF.

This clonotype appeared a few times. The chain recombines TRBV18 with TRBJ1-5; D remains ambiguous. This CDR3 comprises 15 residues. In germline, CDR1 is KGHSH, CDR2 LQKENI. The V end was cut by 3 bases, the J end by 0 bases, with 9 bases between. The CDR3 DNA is TGTGCCAGCTCACCGTCCTCGGATAGCAATCAGCCCCAGCATTTT. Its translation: CASSPSSDSNQPQHF.

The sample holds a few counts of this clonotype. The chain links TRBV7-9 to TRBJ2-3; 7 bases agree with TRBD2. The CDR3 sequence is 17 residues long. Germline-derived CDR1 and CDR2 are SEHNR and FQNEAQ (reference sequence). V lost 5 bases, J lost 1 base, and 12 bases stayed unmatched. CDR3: CASSDSLTSFRTDTQYF. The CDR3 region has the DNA TGTGCCAGCAGCGATAGCCTGACTAGCTTCCGCACAGATACGCAGTATTTT.

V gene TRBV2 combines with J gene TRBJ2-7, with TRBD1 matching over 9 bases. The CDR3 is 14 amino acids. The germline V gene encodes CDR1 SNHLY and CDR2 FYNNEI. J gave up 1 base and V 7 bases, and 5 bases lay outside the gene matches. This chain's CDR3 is CASKQGAASYEQYF. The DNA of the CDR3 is TGTGCCAGCAAACAGGGGGCCGCTTCCTACGAGCAGTACTTC.

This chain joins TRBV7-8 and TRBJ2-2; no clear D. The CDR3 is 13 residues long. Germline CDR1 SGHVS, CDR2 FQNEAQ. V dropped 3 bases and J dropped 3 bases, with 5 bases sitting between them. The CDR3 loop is CASSFRHTGELFF. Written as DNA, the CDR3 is TGTGCCAGCAGCTTTAGGCACACCGGGGAGCTGTTTTTT. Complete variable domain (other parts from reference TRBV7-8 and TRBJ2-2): GAGVSQSPRYKVAKRGQDVALRCDPISGHVSLFWYQQALGQGPEFLTYFQNEAQLDKSGLPSDRFFAERPEGSVSTLKIQRTQQEDSAVYLCASSFRHTGELFFGEGSRLTVL.

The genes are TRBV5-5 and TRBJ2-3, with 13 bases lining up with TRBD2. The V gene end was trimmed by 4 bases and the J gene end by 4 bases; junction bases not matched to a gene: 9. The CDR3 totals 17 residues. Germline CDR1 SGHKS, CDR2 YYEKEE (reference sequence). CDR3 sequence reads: CASSLGLAGAGADTQYF. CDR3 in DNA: TGTGCCAGCAGCCTCGGACTAGCGGGAGCCGGGGCAGATACGCAGTATTTT. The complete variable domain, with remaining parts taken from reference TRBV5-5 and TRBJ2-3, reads DAGVTQSPTHLIKTRGQQVTLRCSPISGHKSVSWYQQVLGQGPQFIFQYYEKEERGRGNFPDRFSARQFPNYSSELNVNALLLGDSALYLCASSLGLAGAGADTQYFGPGTRLTVL.

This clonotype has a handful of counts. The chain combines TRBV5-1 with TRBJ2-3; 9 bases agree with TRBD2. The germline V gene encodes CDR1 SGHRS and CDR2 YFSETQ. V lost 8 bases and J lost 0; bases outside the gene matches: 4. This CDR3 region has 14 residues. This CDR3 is CASSLAGSTDTQYF. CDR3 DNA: TGCGCCAGTTCGCTAGCGGGGAGCACAGATACGCAGTATTTT.

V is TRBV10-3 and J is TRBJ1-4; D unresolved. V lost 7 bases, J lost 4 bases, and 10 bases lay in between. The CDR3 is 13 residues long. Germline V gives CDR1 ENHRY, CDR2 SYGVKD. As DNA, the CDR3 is TGTGCCATCAACCGAGACTTTAATGAAAAACTGTTTTTT. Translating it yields CAINRDFNEKLFF.

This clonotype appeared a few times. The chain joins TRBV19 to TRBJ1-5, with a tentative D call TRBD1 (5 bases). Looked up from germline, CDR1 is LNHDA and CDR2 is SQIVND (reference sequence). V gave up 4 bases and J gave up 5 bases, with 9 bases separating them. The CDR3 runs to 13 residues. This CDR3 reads CASSRGRDQPQHF. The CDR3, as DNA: TGTGCCAGTAGTAGGGGACGGGATCAGCCCCAGCATTTT. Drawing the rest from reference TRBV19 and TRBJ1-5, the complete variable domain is DGGITQSPKYLFRKEGQNVTLSCEQNLNHDAMYWYRQDPGQGLRLIYYSQIVNDFQKGDIAEGYSVSREKKESFPLTVTSAQKNPTAFYLCASSRGRDQPQHFGDGTRLSIL.

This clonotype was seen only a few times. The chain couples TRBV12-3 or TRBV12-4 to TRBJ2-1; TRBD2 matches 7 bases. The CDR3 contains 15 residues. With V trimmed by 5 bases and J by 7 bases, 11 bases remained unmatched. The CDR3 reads CASSLRDYPRNEQFF. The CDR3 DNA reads TGTGCCAGCAGTCTCCGGGACTACCCTAGGAATGAGCAGTTCTTC.